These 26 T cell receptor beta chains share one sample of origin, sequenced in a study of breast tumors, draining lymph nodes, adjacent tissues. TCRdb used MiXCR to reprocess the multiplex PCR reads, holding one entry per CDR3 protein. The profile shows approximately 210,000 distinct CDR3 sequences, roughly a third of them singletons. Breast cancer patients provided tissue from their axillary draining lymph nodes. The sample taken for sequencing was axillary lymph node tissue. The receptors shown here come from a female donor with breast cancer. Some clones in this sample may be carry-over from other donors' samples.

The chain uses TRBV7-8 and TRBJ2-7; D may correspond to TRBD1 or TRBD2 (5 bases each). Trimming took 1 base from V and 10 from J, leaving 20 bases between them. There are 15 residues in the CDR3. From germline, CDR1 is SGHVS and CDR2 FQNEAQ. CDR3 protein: CASSLVEDSSWDQYF. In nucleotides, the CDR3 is TGTGCCAGCAGCTTAGTTGAAGACTCCTCGTGGGACCAGTACTTC. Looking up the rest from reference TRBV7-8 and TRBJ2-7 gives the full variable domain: GAGVSQSPRYKVAKRGQDVALRCDPISGHVSLFWYQQALGQGPEFLTYFQNEAQLDKSGLPSDRFFAERPEGSVSTLKIQRTQQEDSAVYLCASSLVEDSSWDQYFGPGTRLTVT.

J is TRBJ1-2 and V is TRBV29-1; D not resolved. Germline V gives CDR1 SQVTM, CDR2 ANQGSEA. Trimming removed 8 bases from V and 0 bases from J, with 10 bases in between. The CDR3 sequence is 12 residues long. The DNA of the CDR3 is TGCAGCTTGGGTGATGCTAACTATGGCTACACCTTC. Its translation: CSLGDANYGYTF.

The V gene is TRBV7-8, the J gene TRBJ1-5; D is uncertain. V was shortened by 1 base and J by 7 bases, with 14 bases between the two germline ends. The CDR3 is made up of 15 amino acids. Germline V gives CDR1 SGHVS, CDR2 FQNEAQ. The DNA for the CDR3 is TGTGCCAGCAGCTTAGTCGGCGGCTACGAGCAGCCCCAGCATTTT. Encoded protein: CASSLVGGYEQPQHF.

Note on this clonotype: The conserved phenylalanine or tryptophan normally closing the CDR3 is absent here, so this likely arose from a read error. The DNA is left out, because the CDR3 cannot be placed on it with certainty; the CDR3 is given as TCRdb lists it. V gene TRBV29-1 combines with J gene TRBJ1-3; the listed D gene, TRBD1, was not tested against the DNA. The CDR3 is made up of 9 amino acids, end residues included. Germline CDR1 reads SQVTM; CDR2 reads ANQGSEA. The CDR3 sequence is CSVSSGGNT.

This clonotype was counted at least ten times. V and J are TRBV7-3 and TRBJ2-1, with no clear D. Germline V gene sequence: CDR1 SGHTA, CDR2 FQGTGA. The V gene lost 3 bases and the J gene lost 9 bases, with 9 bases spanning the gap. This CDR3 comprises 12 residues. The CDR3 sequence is CASSFVSGEQFF. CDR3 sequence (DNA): TGTGCCAGCAGCTTCGTGAGTGGTGAGCAGTTCTTC.

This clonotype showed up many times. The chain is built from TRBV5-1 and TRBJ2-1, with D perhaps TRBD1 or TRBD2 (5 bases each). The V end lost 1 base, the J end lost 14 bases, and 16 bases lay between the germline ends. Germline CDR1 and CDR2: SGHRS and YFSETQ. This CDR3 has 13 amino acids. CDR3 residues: CASSLSPGQPKFF. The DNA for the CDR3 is TGCGCCAGCAGCTTGTCTCCGGGGCAGCCCAAGTTCTTC.

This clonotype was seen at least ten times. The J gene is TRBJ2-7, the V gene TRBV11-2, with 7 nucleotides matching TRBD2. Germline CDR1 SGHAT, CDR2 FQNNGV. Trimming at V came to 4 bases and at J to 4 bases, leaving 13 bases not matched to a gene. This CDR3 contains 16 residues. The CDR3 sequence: CASSSGEGIRRYEQYF. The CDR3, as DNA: TGTGCCAGCAGCTCCGGGGAGGGGATTCGAAGGTACGAGCAGTACTTC.

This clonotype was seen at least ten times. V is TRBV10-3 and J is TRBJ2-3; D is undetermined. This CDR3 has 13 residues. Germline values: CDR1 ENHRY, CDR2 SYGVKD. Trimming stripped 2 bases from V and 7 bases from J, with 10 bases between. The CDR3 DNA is TGTGCCATCAGTGAGGCCCCTGGGAATACGCAGTATTTT. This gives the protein CAISEAPGNTQYF.

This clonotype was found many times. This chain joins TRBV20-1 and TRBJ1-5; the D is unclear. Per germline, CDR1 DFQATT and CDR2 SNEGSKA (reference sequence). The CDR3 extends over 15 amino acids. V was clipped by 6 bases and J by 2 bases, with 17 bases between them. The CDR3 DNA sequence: TGCAGTGCCTCCTCGGGAGGCCGGGGCAATCAGCCCCAGCATTTT. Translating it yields CSASSGGRGNQPQHF.

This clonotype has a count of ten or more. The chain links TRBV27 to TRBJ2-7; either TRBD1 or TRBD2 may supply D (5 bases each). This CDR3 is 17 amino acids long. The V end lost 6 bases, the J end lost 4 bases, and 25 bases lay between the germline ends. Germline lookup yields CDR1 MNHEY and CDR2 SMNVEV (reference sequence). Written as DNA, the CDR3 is TGTGCCAGCAGGCCCCTTTCGGCCGTGAGGGGTTATTACGAGCAGTACTTC. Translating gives CASRPLSAVRGYYEQYF.

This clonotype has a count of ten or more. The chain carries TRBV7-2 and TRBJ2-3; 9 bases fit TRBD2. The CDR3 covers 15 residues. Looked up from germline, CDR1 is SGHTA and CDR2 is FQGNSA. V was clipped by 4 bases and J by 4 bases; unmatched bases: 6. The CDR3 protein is CASSSRGLASDTQYF. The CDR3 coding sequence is TGTGCCAGCAGCTCCCGGGGACTAGCCTCAGATACGCAGTATTTT.

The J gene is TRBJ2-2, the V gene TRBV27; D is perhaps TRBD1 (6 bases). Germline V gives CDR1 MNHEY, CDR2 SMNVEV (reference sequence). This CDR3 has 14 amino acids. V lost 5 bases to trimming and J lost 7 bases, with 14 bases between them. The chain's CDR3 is CASSMIGGSGELFF. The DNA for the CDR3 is TGTGCCAGCAGTATGATAGGGGGAAGCGGGGAGCTGTTTTTT.

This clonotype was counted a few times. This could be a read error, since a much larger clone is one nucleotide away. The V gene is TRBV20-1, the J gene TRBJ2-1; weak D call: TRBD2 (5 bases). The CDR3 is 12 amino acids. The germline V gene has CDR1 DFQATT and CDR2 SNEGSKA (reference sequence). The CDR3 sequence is CSASLASHEPFF. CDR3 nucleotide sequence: TGCAGTGCTAGTCTAGCATCCCATGAGCCGTTCTTC.

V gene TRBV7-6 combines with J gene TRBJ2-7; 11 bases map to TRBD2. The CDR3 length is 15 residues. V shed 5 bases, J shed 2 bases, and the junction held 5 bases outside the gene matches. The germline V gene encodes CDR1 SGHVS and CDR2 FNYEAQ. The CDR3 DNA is TGTGCCAGCAGCCCGACTAGCGGGGACCCCTACGAGCAGTACTTC. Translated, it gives CASSPTSGDPYEQYF. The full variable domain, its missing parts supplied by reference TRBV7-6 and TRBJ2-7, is GAGVSQSPRYKVTKRGQDVALRCDPISGHVSLYWYRQALGQGPEFLTYFNYEAQQDKSGLPNDRFSAERPEGSISTLTIQRTEQRDSAMYRCASSPTSGDPYEQYFGPGTRLTVT.

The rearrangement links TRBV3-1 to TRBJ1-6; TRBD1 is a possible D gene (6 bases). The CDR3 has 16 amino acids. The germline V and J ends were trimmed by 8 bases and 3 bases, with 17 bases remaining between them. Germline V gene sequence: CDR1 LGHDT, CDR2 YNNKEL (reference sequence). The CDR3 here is CASSHRGANYNSPLHF. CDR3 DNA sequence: TGTGCCAGCTCTCACCGGGGGGCGAACTATAATTCACCCCTCCACTTT.

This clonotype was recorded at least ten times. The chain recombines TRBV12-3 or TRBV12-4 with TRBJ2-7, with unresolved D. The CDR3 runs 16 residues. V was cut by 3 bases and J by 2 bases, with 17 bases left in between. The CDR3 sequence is CASSFVVSARTYEQYF. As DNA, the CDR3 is TGTGCCAGCAGTTTTGTTGTCTCGGCCAGAACCTACGAGCAGTACTTC.

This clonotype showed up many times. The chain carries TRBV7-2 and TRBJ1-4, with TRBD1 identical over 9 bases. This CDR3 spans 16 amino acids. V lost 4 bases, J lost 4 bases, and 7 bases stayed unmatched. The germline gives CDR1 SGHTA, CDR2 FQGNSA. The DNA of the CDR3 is TGTGCCAGCAGCTCACAGGGGGCCTCCCGTAATGAAAAACTGTTTTTT. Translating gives CASSSQGASRNEKLFF.

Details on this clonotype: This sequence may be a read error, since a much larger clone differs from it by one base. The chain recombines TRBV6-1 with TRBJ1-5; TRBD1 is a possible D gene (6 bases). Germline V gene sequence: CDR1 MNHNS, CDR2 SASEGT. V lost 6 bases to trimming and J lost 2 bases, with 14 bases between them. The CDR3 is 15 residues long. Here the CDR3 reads CASRTTGAGNQPQHF. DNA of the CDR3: TGTGCCAGCAGGACGACAGGCGCAGGCAATCAGCCCCAGCATTTT.

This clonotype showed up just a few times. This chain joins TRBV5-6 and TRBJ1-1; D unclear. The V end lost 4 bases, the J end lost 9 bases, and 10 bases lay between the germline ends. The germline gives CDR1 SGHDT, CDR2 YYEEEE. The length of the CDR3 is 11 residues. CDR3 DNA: TGTGCCAGCAGCGCTTCCGGGAAAGCTTTCTTT. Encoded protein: CASSASGKAFF.

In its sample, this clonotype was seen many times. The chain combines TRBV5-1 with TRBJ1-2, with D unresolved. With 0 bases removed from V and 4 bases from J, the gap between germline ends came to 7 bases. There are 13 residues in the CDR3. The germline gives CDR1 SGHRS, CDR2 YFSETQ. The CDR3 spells CASSLGSLYGYTF. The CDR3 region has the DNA TGCGCCAGCAGCTTGGGGAGTCTCTATGGCTACACCTTC.

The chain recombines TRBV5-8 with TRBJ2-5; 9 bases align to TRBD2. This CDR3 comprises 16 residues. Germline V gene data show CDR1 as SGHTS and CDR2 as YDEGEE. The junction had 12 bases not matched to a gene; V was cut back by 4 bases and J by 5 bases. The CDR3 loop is CASSPSGREGRETQYF. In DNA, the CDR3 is TGTGCCAGCAGCCCCTCGGGGCGGGAGGGCCGCGAGACCCAGTACTTC.

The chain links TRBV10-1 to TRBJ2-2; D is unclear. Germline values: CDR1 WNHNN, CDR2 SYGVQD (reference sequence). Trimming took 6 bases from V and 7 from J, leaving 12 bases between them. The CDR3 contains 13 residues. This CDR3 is CASRANSGGELFF. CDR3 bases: TGCGCCAGCAGGGCGAATTCTGGCGGGGAGCTGTTTTTT.

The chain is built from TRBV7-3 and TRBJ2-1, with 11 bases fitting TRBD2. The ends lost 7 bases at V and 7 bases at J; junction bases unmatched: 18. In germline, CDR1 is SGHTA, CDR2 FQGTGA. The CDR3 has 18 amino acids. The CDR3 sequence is CASIPRVELAGGANEQFF. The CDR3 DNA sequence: TGTGCCAGCATCCCCCGGGTCGAATTAGCGGGAGGGGCAAATGAGCAGTTCTTC.

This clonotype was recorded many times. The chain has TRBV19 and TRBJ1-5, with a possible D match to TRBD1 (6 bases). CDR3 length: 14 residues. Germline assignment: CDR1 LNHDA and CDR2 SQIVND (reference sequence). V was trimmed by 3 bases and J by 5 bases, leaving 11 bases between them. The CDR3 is CASSIRGGYQPQHF. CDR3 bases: TGTGCCAGTAGTATTCGGGGGGGCTATCAGCCCCAGCATTTT.

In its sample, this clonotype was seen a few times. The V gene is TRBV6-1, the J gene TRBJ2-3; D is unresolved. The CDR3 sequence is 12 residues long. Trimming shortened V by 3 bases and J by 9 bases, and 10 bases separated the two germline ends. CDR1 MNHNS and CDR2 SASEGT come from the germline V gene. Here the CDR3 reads CASSDLSRTQYF. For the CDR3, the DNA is TGTGCCAGCAGTGACCTGAGTCGAACGCAGTATTTT.

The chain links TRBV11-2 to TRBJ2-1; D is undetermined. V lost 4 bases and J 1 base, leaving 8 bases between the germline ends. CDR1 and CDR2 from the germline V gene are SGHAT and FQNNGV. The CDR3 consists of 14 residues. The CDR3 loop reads CASSSSDSYNEQFF. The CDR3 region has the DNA TGTGCCAGCAGCTCATCTGATTCCTACAATGAGCAGTTCTTC.